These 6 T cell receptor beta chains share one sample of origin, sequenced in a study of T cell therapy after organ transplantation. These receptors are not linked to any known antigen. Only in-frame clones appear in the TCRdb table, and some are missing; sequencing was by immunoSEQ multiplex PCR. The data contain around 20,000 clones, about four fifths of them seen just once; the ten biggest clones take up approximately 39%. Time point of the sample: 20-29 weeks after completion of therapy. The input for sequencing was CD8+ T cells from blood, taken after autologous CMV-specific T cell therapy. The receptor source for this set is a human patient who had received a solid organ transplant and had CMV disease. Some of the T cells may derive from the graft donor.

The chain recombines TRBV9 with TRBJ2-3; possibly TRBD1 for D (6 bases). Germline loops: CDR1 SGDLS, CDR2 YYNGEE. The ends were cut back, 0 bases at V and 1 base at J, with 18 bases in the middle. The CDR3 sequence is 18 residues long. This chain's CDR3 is CASSVVGDTSLGTDTQYF. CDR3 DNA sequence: TGTGCCAGCAGCGTAGTGGGGGACACCTCTCTTGGCACAGATACGCAGTATTTT.

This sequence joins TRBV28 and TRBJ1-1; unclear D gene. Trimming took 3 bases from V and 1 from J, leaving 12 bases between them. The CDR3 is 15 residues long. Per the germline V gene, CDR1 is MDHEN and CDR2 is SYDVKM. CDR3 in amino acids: CASSLTRAGNTEAFF. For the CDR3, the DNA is TGTGCCAGCAGTTTGACGCGGGCAGGGAACACTGAAGCTTTCTTT.

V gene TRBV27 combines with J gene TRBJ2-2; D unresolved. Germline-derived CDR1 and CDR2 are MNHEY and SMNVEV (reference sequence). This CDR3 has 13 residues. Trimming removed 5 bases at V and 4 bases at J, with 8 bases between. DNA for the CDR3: TGTGCCAGCAGTCTGGAGTTCACCGGGGAGCTGTTTTTT. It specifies CASSLEFTGELFF.

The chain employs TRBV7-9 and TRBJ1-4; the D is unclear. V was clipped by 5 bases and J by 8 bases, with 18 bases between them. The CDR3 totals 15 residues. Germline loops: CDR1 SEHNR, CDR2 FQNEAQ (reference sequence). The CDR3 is CASSPSLPRGEKLFF. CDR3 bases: TGTGCCAGCAGCCCTTCCTTACCGCGAGGGGAAAAACTGTTTTTT.

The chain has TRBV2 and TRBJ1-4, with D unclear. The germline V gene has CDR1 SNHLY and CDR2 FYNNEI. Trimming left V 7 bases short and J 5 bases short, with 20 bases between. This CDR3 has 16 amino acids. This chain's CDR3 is CASNPGDGWKNEKLFF. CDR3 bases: TGTGCCAGCAACCCGGGAGATGGGTGGAAAAATGAAAAACTGTTTTTT.

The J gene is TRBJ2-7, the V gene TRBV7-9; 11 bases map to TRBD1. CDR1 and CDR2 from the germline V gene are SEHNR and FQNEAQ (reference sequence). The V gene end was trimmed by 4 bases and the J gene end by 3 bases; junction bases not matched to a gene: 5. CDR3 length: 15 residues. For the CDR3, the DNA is TGTGCCAGCAGCTGGACAGGGGGCCAAAACTACGAGCAGTACTTC. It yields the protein CASSWTGGQNYEQYF.